What follows are 18 T cell receptor beta chains derived from one specimen sequenced in a study of regulatory T cells in long-lasting Graves disease. Time point noted: newly diagnosed GD, antithyroid drugs for less than 3 months. Construction of the TCR library relied on RNA isolated from PBMCs. Both iRepertoire HTBI primers and Arm-PCR of CDR3 regions were used to build the TCR beta libraries. TCRdb reprocessed the multiplex PCR reads via MiXCR and lists one record per CDR3 protein. The sample lists approximately 230,000 distinct CDR3 sequences, 18% occurring once. Sequencing was performed on peripheral blood mononuclear cells (PBMCs), taken at new diagnosis, from a patient treated with antithyroid drugs. These receptors originate from a female donor with Graves disease.

This clonotype has a count of ten or more. This chain joins TRBV9 and TRBJ1-1; weak D call: TRBD1 (5 bases). CDR1 SGDLS and CDR2 YYNGEE come from the germline V gene. This CDR3 contains 13 residues. The V end was cut by 3 bases, the J end by 10 bases, with 16 bases between. CDR3 nucleotide sequence: TGTGCCAGCAGCGGATCGAGGGGTAGGGCAGCTTTCTTT. Translated, it gives CASSGSRGRAAFF.

This clonotype came up many times. J is TRBJ1-1 and V is TRBV2; possibly TRBD1 for D (5 bases). The length of the CDR3 is 13 residues. Trimming pared 8 bases from V and 6 bases from J, leaving 16 bases between. Germline-derived CDR1 and CDR2 are SNHLY and FYNNEI. The CDR3 DNA sequence: TGTGCCAGCGGGAGGGGCGGATACGCTGAAGCTTTCTTT. As protein: CASGRGGYAEAFF.

This chain connects TRBV12-3 or TRBV12-4 to TRBJ2-1; 13 bases fit TRBD2. CDR3 size: 17 residues. Trimming removed 5 bases from V and 8 bases from J; junction bases left unmatched: 12. The CDR3 spells CASSGGLAGYSTHEQFF. CDR3 coding DNA: TGTGCCAGCAGTGGGGGACTAGCGGGATACTCCACCCATGAGCAGTTCTTC.

As regards this clonotype: A read error is possible here, since a much larger clone lies one base away. The V gene is TRBV28, the J gene TRBJ1-5; no definite D call. Trimming stripped 8 bases from V and 7 bases from J, with 6 bases between. The CDR3 loop spans 10 amino acids. Germline CDR1 MDHEN, CDR2 SYDVKM. For the CDR3, the DNA is TGTGCCAGCGGCTCGCAGCCCCAGCATTTT. Protein product: CASGSQPQHF.

This clonotype was detected many times. This sequence joins TRBV20-1 and TRBJ2-1; D not resolved. The CDR3 spans 14 residues. Germline V gene lookup returns CDR1 DFQATT and CDR2 SNEGSKA (reference sequence). V was cut by 5 bases and J by 0 bases, with 11 bases left in between. The CDR3 reads CSAAPIRSYNEQFF. CDR3 coding DNA: TGCAGTGCTGCACCTATACGCTCCTACAATGAGCAGTTCTTC.

This clonotype occurred once. The V and J genes are TRBV2 and TRBJ1-2; 9 bases line up with TRBD1. The J segment lost 6 bases and the V segment lost 9 bases, leaving 20 bases of the junction unmatched. The CDR3 length is 17 residues. Germline loops: CDR1 SNHLY, CDR2 FYNNEI. The CDR3 DNA is TGTGCCAGTACCCGGCGGGACAGGGTCATATTATATCATGGCTACACCTTC. It specifies CASTRRDRVILYHGYTF.

This clonotype was observed many times. This rearrangement joins TRBV12-3 or TRBV12-4 to TRBJ2-7; maybe TRBD2 (6 bases). V lost 6 bases and J lost 0, with 12 bases in between. This CDR3 has 14 residues. The CDR3 coding sequence is TGTGCCAGCAGGCGAGCCGGGGGCTCCTACGAGCAGTACTTC. Protein sequence: CASRRAGGSYEQYF.

This clonotype was found many times. The rearrangement joins TRBV5-1 to TRBJ1-3, with unresolved D. Per the germline V gene, CDR1 is SGHRS and CDR2 is YFSETQ. This CDR3 is 17 amino acids long. V was cut by 0 bases and J by 0 bases, with 13 bases left in between. CDR3 DNA sequence: TGCGCCAGCAGCTTGGATCCTGGCGTCACCTCTGGAAACACCATATATTTT. This encodes CASSLDPGVTSGNTIYF.

Ten or more counts support this clonotype. The rearrangement links TRBV28 to TRBJ1-4, with 8 bases that match TRBD1. The CDR3 is 13 amino acids. Germline V lookup: CDR1 MDHEN, CDR2 SYDVKM. V shed 7 bases, J shed 7 bases, and the junction held 5 bases outside the gene matches. The CDR3 is CASIRGRGEKLFF. The CDR3 DNA reads as TGTGCCAGCATCAGGGGGCGAGGTGAAAAACTGTTTTTT. Together with reference TRBV28 and TRBJ1-4, the CDR3 gives the full variable domain: DVKVTQSSRYLVKRTGEKVFLECVQDMDHENMFWYRQDPGLGLRLIYFSYDVKMKEKGDIPEGYSVSREKKERFSLILESASTNQTSMYLCASIRGRGEKLFFGSGTQLSVL.

This clonotype has a count of ten or more. The gene calls are TRBV6-1 and TRBJ1-6, with 7 bases identical to TRBD1. The CDR3 spans 15 residues. Germline V gene lookup returns CDR1 MNHNS and CDR2 SASEGT. The J segment lost 8 bases and the V segment lost 5 bases, leaving 9 bases of the junction unmatched. CDR3: CASSPRQGLDSPLHF. The CDR3 DNA is TGTGCCAGCAGTCCTCGACAGGGTTTAGATTCACCCCTCCACTTT.

This chain connects TRBV5-1 to TRBJ2-5, with 8 nucleotides matching TRBD2. Trimming at V came to 4 bases and at J to 3 bases, leaving 8 bases not matched to a gene. CDR1 and CDR2 from the germline V gene are SGHRS and YFSETQ. This CDR3 has 15 residues. The DNA of the CDR3 is TGCGCCAGCAGCAGTAGCGGGGACGACGAAGAGACCCAGTACTTC. As protein: CASSSSGDDEETQYF.

This chain uses TRBV7-9 with TRBJ2-5, with 8 bases aligning to TRBD1. CDR3 size: 13 residues. Germline V gene lookup returns CDR1 SEHNR and CDR2 FQNEAQ (reference sequence). V dropped 2 bases and J dropped 7; count of bases not matched to a gene: 3. This CDR3 reads CASSLLQGGTQYF. The CDR3 DNA sequence: TGTGCCAGCAGCTTACTACAGGGGGGGACCCAGTACTTC.

The V gene is TRBV30, the J gene TRBJ1-6; D unclear. The CDR3 has 13 residues. The V gene's germline CDR1 is GTSNPN and CDR2 SVGIG (reference sequence). This CDR3 is CASRMNVASPLHF. For the CDR3, the DNA is TGTGCGTCTAGGATGAATGTCGCTTCACCCCTCCACTTT.

J is TRBJ1-1 and V is TRBV7-9; D is uncertain. V was cut by 5 bases and J by 4 bases, with 8 bases left in between. The germline gives CDR1 SEHNR, CDR2 FQNEAQ (reference sequence). CDR3 size: 12 residues. As DNA, the CDR3 is TGTGCCAGCAGCCTACCCTTCACTGAAGCTTTCTTT. Its translation is CASSLPFTEAFF.

Ten or more counts support this clonotype. The chain couples TRBV19 to TRBJ2-3, with D unresolved. CDR1 and CDR2 (germline): LNHDA, SQIVND (reference sequence). Deletions cut 4 bases from V and 5 bases from J, with 7 bases between. This CDR3 is 12 amino acids long. CDR3 amino acids: CASSREGDTQYF. CDR3 coding DNA: TGTGCCAGTAGTAGGGAAGGAGATACGCAGTATTTT.

The chain employs TRBV5-1 and TRBJ2-1, with 8 positions matching TRBD1. CDR3 length: 15 amino acids. Germline-derived CDR1 and CDR2 are SGHRS and YFSETQ. Trimming at V came to 0 bases and at J to 6 bases, leaving 5 bases not matched to a gene. The CDR3 loop is CASSLGTGSANEQFF. The CDR3 DNA sequence: TGCGCCAGCAGCTTGGGGACAGGGTCGGCCAATGAGCAGTTCTTC.

This clonotype was recorded at least ten times. V and J are TRBV2 and TRBJ2-7, with 8 bases lining up with TRBD1. This CDR3 has 14 amino acids. Germline V CDR1 and CDR2: SNHLY, FYNNEI. The junction had 11 bases not matched to a gene; V was cut back by 10 bases and J by 3 bases. CDR3 bases: TGTGCCACCCAAATGAGGACAGGGAACTACGAGCAGTACTTC. Protein: CATQMRTGNYEQYF.

This clonotype has a single count. V is TRBV12-3 or TRBV12-4 and J is TRBJ2-1; 14 nucleotides match TRBD2. J was trimmed by 3 bases and V by 8 bases; bases with no gene match: 15. The CDR3 covers 19 residues. The CDR3 DNA reads TGTGCCAGCCAGCCCGTTTTCGGACTAGCGGGAGGAAGCTACAATGAGCAGTTCTTC. Translation gives CASQPVFGLAGGSYNEQFF.